This TCR beta chain comes out of a study of blood T cells in healthy people across ages. Study-level findings and limits: With unsorted PBMCs, a conclusive comparison of naive versus antigen-experienced cells was not possible. A roughly linear fall in TCR beta diversity per million T cells was seen with increasing age.

A second roughly 6 to 12 cycle PCR used barcoded and J-beta primers. Every individual sample yielded 2.5 million or more paired-end reads (each containing CDR3). One entry per CDR3 protein results from TCRdb running MiXCR on the 5' RACE reads. Among hundreds of thousands of distinct CDR3 sequences, more than 40% were seen once, and the ten largest hold 30% to 35%. Each of the donors had roughly 10 milliliters of peripheral blood drawn into EDTA-treated Vacutainer tubes. In this sample, this clonotype turned up a few times. What it binds is unknown. CDR3 size: 15 residues. The V segment lost 6 bases and the J segment 0 bases; nucleotides outside the gene matches: 5.

The receptor comes from a woman in her fifties or sixties in good health. The sample comprised blood. The chain has TRBV12-3 or TRBV12-4 and TRBJ1-1, with 9 bases matching TRBD1. The CDR3 reads CASRLTGGLNTEAFF. Here the CDR3 DNA reads TGTGCCAGCAGACTGACAGGGGGACTGAACACTGAAGCTTTCTTT.